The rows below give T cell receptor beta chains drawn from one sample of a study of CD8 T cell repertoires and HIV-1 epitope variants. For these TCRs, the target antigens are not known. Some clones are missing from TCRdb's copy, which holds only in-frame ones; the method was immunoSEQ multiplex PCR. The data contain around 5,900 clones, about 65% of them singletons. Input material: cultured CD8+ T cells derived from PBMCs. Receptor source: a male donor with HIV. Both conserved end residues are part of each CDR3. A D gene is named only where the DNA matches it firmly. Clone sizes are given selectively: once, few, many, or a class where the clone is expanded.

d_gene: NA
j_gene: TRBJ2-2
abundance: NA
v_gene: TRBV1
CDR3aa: CTSSRRTTNTGELFF
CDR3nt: TGCACCAGCAGCCGCCGGACAACGAACACCGGGGAGCTGTTTTTT

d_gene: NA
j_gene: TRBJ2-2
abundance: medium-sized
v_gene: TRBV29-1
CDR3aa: CSVLKGTGELFF
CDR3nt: TGCAGCGTCTTGAAGGGCACCGGGGAGCTGTTTTTT

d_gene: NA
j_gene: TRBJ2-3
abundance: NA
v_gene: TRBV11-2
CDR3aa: CASSLDRWRDTQYF
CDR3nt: TGTGCCAGCAGCTTAGATCGATGGAGGGATACGCAGTATTTT

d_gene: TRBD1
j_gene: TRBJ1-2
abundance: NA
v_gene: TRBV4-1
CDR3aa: CASSQEGQGYGYTF
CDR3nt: TGCGCCAGCAGCCAAGAGGGACAGGGTTATGGCTACACCTTC

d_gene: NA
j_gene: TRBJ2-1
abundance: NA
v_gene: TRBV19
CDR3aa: CASSIDPPGVPRANNEQFF
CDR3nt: TGTGCCAGTAGTATAGACCCGCCGGGGGTCCCGAGGGCCAACAATGAGCAGTTCTTC

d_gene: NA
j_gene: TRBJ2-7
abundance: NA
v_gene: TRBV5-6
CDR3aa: CASSIGGDTFEQYF
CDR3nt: TGTGCCAGCAGCATTGGAGGGGACACATTCGAGCAGTACTTC

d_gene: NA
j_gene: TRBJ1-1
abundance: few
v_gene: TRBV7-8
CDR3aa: CASSPGLGGVGEAFF
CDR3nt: TGTGCCAGCAGCCCCGGCCTCGGTGGAGTAGGTGAAGCTTTCTTT

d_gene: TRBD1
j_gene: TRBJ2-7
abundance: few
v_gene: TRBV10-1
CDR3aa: CASITGGRSGEQYF
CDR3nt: TGCGCCAGCATTACAGGGGGAAGGTCGGGCGAGCAGTACTTC

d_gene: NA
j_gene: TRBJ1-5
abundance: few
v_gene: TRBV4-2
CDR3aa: CASSPSLTTVHSNQPQHF
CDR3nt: TGTGCCAGCAGCCCATCACTCACTACGGTTCATAGCAATCAGCCCCAGCATTTT

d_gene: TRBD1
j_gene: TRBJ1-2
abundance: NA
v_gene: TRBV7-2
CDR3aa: CASIEDRAYGYTF
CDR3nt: TGTGCCAGCATCGAAGACAGGGCCTATGGCTACACCTTC

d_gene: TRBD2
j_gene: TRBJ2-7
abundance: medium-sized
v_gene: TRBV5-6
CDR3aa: CASSAGLGSSEQYF
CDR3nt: TGTGCCAGCAGCGCGGGACTAGGTTCCTCCGAGCAGTACTTC

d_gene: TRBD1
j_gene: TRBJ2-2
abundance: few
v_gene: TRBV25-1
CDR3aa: CASSDPDRDAGELFF
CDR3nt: TGTGCCAGCAGTGACCCGGACAGGGATGCCGGGGAGCTGTTTTTT

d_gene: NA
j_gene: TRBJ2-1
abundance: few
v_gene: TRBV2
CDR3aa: CASSESESSYNEQFF
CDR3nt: TGTGCCAGCAGTGAATCTGAAAGCTCCTACAATGAGCAGTTCTTC

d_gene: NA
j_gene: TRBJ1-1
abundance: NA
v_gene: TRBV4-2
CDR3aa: CASSPRQETEAFF
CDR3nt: TGTGCCAGCAGCCCTAGACAGGAGACTGAAGCTTTCTTT

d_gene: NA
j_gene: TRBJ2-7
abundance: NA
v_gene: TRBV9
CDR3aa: CASSVGDGYVYEQYF
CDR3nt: TGTGCCAGCAGCGTAGGTGACGGCTACGTCTACGAGCAGTACTTC

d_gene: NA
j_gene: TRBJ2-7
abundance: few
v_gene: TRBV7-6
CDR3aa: CASSLEGRGTYEQYF
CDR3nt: TGTGCCAGCAGCTTAGAAGGTAGGGGGACCTACGAGCAGTACTTC

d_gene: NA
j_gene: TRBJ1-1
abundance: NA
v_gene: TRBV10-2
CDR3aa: CASSELELYTEAFF
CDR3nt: TGCGCCAGCAGTGAGTTGGAACTTTACACTGAAGCTTTCTTT

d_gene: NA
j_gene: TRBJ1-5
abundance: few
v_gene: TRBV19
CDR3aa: CATKGGSYQPQHF
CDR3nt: TGTGCCACCAAGGGGGGTAGCTATCAGCCCCAGCATTTT

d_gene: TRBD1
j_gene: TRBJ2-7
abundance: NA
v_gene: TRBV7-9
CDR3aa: CASSLVPDRGYEQYF
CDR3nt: TGTGCCAGCAGCTTAGTCCCGGACAGGGGCTACGAGCAGTACTTC

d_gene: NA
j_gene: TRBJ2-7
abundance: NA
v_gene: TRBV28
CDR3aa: CASSLYGSYEQYF
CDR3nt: TGTGCCAGCAGTTTATACGGCTCCTACGAGCAGTACTTC

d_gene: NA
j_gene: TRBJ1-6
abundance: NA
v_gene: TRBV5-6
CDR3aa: CASSLDDSPLHF
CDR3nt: TGTGCCAGCAGCTTGGACGATTCACCCCTCCACTTT

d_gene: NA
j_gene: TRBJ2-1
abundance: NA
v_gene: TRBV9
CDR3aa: CASSVGRSSNEQFF
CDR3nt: TGTGCCAGCAGCGTAGGACGTTCGAGCAATGAGCAGTTCTTC

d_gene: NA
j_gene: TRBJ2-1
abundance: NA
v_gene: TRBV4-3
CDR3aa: CASSQAPQPLDLDEQFF
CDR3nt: TGCGCCAGCAGCCAAGCCCCCCAACCACTAGATCTAGATGAGCAGTTCTTC

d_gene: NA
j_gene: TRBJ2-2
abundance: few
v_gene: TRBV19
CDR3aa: CASGWGYTGELFF
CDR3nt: TGTGCCAGTGGGTGGGGGTACACCGGGGAGCTGTTTTTT

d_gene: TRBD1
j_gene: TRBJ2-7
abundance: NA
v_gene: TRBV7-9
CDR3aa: CASSLKDRDSYEQYF
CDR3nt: TGTGCCAGCAGCTTGAAAGACCGGGACAGTTACGAGCAGTACTTC

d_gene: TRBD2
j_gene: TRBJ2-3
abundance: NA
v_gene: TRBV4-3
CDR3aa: CASSRGLIAGGQDTQYF
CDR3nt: TGCGCCAGCAGCCGTGGCCTAATAGCGGGGGGGCAAGATACGCAGTATTTT

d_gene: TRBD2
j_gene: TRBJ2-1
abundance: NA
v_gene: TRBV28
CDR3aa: CASSPGTSGHNEQFF
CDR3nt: TGTGCCAGCAGTCCCGGGACTAGCGGACACAATGAGCAGTTCTTC

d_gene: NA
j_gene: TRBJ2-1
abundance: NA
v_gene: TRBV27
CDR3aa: CASSSLLNQYNEQFF
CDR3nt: TGTGCCAGCAGTTCACTCCTTAACCAATACAATGAGCAGTTCTTC

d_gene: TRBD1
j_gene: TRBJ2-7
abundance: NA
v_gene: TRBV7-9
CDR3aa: CASSPWDRDYEQYF
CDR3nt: TGTGCCAGCAGCCCGTGGGACAGGGACTACGAGCAGTACTTC

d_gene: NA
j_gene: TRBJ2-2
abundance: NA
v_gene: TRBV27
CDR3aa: CASSLSRGGGYTGELFF
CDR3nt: TGTGCCAGCAGTTTATCCAGGGGAGGGGGGTACACCGGGGAGCTGTTTTTT

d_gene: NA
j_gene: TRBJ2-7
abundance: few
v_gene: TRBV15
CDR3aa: CATSRGEGIDEQYF
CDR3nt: TGTGCCACCAGCAGAGGAGAGGGGATCGACGAGCAGTACTTC

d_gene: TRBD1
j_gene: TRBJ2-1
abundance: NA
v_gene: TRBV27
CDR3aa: CASSLIFPDRGRDEQFF
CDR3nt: TGTGCCAGCAGTTTAATTTTCCCGGACAGGGGAAGAGATGAGCAGTTCTTC

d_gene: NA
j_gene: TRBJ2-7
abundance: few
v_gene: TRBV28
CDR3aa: CASSQPRRSRGEQYF
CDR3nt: TGTGCCAGCAGCCAACCCCGCAGGAGTAGGGGCGAGCAGTACTTC

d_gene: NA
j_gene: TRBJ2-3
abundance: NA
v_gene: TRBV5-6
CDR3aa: CASSGTGAWADTQYF
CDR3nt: TGTGCCAGCAGTGGTACGGGAGCTTGGGCAGATACGCAGTATTTT

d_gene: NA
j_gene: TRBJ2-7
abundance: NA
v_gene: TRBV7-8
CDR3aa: CASSFSREGGSYEQYF
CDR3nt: TGTGCCAGCAGCTTCTCCCGAGAGGGTGGGTCCTACGAGCAGTACTTC

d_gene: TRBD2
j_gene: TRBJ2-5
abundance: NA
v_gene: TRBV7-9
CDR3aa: CASSLESGEETQYF
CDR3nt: TGTGCCAGCAGCTTAGAGAGCGGGGAGGAGACCCAGTACTTC